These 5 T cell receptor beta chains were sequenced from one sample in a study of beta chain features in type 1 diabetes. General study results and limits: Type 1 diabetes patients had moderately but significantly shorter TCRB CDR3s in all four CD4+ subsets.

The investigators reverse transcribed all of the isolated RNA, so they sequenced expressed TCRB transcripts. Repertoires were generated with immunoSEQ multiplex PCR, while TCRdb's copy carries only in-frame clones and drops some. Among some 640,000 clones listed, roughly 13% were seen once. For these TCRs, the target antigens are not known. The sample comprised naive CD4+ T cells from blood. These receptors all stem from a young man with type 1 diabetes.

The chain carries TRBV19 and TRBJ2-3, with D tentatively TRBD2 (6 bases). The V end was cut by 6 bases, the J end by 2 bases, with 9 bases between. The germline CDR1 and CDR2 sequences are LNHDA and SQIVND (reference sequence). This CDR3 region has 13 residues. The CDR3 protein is CASRRDTTDTQYF. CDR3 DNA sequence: TGTGCCAGTAGGCGGGATACCACAGATACGCAGTATTTT.

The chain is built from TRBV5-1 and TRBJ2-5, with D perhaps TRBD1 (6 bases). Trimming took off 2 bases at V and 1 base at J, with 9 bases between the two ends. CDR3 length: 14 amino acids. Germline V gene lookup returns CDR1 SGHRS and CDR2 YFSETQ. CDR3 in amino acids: CASSFGQSQETQYF. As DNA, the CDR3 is TGCGCCAGCAGCTTCGGACAGAGCCAAGAGACCCAGTACTTC.

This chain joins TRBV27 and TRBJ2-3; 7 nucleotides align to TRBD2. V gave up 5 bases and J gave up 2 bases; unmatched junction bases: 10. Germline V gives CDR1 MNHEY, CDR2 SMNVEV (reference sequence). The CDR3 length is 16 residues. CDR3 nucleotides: TGTGCCAGCAGTCCGCGACTAGCAGTACACACAGATACGCAGTATTTT. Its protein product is CASSPRLAVHTDTQYF.

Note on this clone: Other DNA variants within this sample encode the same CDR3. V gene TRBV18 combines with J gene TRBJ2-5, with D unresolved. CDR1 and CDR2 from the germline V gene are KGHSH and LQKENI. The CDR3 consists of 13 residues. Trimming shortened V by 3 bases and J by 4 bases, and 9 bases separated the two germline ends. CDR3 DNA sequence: TGTGCCAGCTCACCCCCACCGGGAGAGACCCAGTACTTC. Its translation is CASSPPPGETQYF.

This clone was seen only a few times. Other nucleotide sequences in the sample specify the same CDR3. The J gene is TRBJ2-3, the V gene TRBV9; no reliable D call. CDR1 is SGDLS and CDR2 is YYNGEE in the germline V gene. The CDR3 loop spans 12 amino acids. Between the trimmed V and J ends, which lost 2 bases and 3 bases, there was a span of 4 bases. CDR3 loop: CASSVRTDTQYF. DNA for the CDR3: TGTGCCAGCAGCGTTCGAACAGATACGCAGTATTTT.